The T cell receptor beta chain described here comes from a study of Ad26.COV2.S vaccination and SARS-CoV-2 variants. Study as a whole: In the COV1001 trial, the donor was in the Ad26.COV2.S arm. General study results and limits: Vaccine recipients surpassed placebo recipients in spike-specific TCR breadth.

Comments on this clone: Its specificity is unknown.

The method was immunoSEQ multiplex PCR; TCRdb's version includes in-frame clones alone and lacks a portion of them. The sample carries about 350,000 clones, 70% to 90% recorded once. The CDR3 contains 13 residues. Per the germline V gene, CDR1 is KGHSH and CDR2 is LQKENI. Trimming took off 1 base at V and 8 bases at J, with 11 bases between the two ends. Treatment described: roughly 20 received Ad26.COV2.S at low or high dose, single or two shots; several received placebo; per-sample allocation not given. Specimen acquisition occurred on day 63 following the initial vaccine or placebo injection. This person who donated was an adult of 18-55 years in Boston.

This specimen consisted of peripheral blood, obtained in a trial of Ad26.COV2.S vaccine versus placebo. The clonotype originates from a person between 18 and 65 years old who received the Ad26.COV2.S COVID-19 vaccine or a placebo. The V and J genes are TRBV18 and TRBJ1-2; D unclear. The CDR3 here is CASSPLGLQGYTF. The CDR3 DNA reads TGTGCCAGCTCACCACTAGGGCTACAGGGCTACACCTTC. Based on the CDR3 plus reference TRBV18 and TRBJ1-2, the full variable domain is NAGVMQNPRHLVRRRGQEARLRCSPMKGHSHVYWYRQLPEEGLKFMVYLQKENIIDESGMPKERFSAEFPKEGPSILRIQQVVRGDSAAYFCASSPLGLQGYTFGSGTRLTVV.